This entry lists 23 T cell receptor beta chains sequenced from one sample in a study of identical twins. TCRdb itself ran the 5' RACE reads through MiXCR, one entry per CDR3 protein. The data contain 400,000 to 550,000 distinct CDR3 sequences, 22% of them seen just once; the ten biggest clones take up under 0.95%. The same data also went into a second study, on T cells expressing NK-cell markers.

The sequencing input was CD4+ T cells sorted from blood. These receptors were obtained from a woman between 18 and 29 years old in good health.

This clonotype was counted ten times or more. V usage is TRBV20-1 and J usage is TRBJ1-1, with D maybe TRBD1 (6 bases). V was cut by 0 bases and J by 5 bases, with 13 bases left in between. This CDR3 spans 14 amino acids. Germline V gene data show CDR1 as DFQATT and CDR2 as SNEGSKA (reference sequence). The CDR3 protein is CSARDPRGRTEAFF. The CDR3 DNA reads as TGCAGTGCTAGAGATCCCAGGGGCAGGACTGAAGCTTTCTTT.

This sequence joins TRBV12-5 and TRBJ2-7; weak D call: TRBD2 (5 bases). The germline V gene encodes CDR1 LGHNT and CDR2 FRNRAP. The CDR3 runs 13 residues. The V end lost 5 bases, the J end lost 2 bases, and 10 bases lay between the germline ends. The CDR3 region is CASGVPGTYEQYF. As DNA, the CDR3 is TGTGCTAGTGGTGTCCCGGGGACCTACGAGCAGTACTTC.

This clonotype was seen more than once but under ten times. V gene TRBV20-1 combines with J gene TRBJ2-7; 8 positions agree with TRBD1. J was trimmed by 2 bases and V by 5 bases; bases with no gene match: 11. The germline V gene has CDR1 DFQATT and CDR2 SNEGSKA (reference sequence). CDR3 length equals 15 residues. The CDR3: CSAGLGTGPAYEQYF. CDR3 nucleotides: TGCAGTGCTGGCCTAGGGACAGGTCCCGCCTACGAGCAGTACTTC.

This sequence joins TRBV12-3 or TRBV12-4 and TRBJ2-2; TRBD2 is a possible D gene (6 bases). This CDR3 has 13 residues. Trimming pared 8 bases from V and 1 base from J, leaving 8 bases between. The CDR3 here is CASGSGNTGELFF. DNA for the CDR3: TGTGCCAGCGGTAGCGGGAACACCGGGGAGCTGTTTTTT.

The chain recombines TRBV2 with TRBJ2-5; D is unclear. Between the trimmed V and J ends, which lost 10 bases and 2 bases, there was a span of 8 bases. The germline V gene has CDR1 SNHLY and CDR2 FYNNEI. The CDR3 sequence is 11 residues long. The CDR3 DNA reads TGTGCCACAACATATCAAGAGACCCAGTACTTC. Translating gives CATTYQETQYF.

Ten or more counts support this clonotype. The chain's CDR3 is CSVTPSSGETQYF. The CDR3 DNA sequence: TGCAGCGTGACGCCGAGTAGTGGTGAGACCCAGTACTTC. This rearrangement joins TRBV29-1 to TRBJ2-5; D unclear. CDR1 SQVTM and CDR2 ANQGSEA come from the germline V gene. With 6 bases removed from V and 5 bases from J, the gap between germline ends came to 16 bases. The length of the CDR3 is 13 residues.

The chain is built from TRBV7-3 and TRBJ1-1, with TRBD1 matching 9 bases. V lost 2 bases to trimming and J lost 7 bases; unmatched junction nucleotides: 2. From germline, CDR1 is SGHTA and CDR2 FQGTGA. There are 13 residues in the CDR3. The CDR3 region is CASSLGTGFEAFF. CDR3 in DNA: TGTGCCAGCAGCTTAGGGACAGGGTTTGAAGCTTTCTTT. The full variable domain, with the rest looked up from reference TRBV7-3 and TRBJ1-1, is GAGVSQTPSNKVTEKGKYVELRCDPISGHTALYWYRQSLGQGPEFLIYFQGTGAADDSGLPNDRFFAVRPEGSVSTLKIQRTERGDSAVYLCASSLGTGFEAFFGQGTRLTVV.

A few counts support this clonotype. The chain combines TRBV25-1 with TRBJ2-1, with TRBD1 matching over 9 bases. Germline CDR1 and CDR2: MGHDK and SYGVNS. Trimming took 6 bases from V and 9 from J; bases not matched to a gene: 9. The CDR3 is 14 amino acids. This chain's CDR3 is CASRGQGSRGEQFF. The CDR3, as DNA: TGTGCCAGCAGGGGACAGGGCAGTAGGGGTGAGCAGTTCTTC.

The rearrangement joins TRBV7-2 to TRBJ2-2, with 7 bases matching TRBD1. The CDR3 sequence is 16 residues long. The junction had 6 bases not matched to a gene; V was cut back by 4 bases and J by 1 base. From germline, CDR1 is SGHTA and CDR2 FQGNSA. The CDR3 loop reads CASSYKTGMNTGELFF. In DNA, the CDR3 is TGTGCCAGCAGCTATAAGACAGGGATGAACACCGGGGAGCTGTTTTTT.

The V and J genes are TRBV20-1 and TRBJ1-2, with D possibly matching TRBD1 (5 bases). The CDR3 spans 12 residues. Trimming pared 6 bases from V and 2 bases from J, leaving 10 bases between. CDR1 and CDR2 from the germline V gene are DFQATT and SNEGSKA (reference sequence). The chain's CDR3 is CSAQTENYGYTF. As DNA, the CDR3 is TGCAGTGCCCAGACAGAGAACTATGGCTACACCTTC.

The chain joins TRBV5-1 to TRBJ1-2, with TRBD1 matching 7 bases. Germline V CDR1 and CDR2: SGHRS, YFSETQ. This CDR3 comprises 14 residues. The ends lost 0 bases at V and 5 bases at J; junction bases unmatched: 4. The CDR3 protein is CASSLGQGEYGYTF. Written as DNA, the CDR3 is TGCGCCAGCAGCTTGGGACAGGGTGAATATGGCTACACCTTC.

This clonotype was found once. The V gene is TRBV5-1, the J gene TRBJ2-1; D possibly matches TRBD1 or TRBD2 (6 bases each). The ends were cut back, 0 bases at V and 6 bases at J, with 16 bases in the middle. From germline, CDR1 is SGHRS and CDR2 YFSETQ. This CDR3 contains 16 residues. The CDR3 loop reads CASSLGGAGVSNEQFF. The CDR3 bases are TGCGCCAGCAGCTTGGGGGGGGCTGGAGTCAGCAATGAGCAGTTCTTC. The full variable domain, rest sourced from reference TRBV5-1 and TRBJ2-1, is KAGVTQTPRYLIKTRGQQVTLSCSPISGHRSVSWYQQTPGQGLQFLFEYFSETQRNKGNFPGRFSGRQFSNSRSEMNVSTLELGDSALYLCASSLGGAGVSNEQFFGPGTRLTVL.

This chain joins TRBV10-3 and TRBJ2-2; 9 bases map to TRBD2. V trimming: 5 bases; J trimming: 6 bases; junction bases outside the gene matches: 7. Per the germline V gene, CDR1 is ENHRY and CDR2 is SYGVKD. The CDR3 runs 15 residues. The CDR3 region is CAISPREGDPGELFF. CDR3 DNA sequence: TGTGCCATCAGTCCGCGGGAGGGAGATCCCGGGGAGCTGTTTTTT.

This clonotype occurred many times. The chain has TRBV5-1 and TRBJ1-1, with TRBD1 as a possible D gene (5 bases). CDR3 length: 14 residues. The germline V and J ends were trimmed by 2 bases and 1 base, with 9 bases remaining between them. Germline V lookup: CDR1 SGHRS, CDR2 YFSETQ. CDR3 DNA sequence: TGCGCCAGCAGCTTTAGACAGACGAACACTGAAGCTTTCTTT. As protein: CASSFRQTNTEAFF.

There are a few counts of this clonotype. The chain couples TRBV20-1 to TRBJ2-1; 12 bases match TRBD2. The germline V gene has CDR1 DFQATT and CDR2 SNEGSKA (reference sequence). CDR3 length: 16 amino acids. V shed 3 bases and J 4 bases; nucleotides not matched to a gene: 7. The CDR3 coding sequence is TGCAGTGCTAGCCGACTAGCGGGAGCCGGATACAATGAGCAGTTCTTC. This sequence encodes CSASRLAGAGYNEQFF.

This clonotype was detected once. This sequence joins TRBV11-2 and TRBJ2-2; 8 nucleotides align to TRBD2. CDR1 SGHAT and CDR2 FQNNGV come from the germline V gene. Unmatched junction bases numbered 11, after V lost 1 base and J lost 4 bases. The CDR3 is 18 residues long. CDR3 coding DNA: TGTGCCAGCAGCTTAGTGGTCGGGGGGGCAGGCCCCACCGGGGAGCTGTTTTTT. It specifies CASSLVVGGAGPTGELFF.

Written as DNA, the CDR3 is TGTGCCAGCAGTCCCGGACGTCGGACGAACGAGCAGTACTTC. This sequence encodes CASSPGRRTNEQYF. This chain joins TRBV6-1 and TRBJ2-7; D ambiguous. Per germline, CDR1 MNHNS and CDR2 SASEGT. This CDR3 spans 14 amino acids. V lost 5 bases and J 5 bases, leaving 16 bases between the germline ends.

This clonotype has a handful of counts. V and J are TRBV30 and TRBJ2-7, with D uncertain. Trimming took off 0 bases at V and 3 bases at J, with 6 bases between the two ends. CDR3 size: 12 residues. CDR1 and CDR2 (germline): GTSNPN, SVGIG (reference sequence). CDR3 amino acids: CAWSVSSYEQYF. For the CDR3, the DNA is TGTGCCTGGAGTGTATCAAGCTACGAGCAGTACTTC.

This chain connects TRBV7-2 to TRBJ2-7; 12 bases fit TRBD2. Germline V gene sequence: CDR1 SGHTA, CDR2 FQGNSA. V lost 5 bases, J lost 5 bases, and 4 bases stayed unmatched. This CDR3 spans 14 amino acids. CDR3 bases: TGTGCCAGCAGCCGGACTAGCGGGAATGACGAGCAGTACTTC. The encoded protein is CASSRTSGNDEQYF. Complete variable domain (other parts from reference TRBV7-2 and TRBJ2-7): GAGVSQSPSNKVTEKGKDVELRCDPISGHTALYWYRQSLGQGLEFLIYFQGNSAPDKSGLPSDRFSAERTGGSVSTLTIQRTQQEDSAVYLCASSRTSGNDEQYFGPGTRLTVT.

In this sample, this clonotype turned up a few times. The CDR3 spells CASSADRGSYEQYF. As DNA, the CDR3 is TGTGCCAGCAGCGCTGACAGGGGAAGTTACGAGCAGTACTTC. The chain links TRBV2 to TRBJ2-7, with 8 bases aligning to TRBD1. There are 14 residues in the CDR3. J was trimmed by 4 bases and V by 6 bases; bases with no gene match: 8. The germline gives CDR1 SNHLY, CDR2 FYNNEI.

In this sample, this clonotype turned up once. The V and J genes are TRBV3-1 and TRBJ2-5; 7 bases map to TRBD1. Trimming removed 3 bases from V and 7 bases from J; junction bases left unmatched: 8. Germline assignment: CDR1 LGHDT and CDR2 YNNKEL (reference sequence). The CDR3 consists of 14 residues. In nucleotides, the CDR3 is TGTGCCAGCAGCCACCCCGGACAGGCCGGGACCCAGTACTTC. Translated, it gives CASSHPGQAGTQYF.

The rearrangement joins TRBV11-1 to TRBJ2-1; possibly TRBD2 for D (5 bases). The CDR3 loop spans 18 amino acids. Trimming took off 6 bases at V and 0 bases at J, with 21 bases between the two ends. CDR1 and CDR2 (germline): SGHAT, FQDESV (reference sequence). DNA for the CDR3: TGTGCCAGCAGGCTAAAGCCCTCCGAGCGGAGCTCCTACAATGAGCAGTTCTTC. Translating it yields CASRLKPSERSSYNEQFF.

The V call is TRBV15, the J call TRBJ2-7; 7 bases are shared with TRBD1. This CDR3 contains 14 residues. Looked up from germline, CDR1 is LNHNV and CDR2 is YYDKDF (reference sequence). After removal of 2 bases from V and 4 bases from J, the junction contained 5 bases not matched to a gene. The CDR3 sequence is CATSRSGTEYEQYF. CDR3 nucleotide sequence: TGTGCCACCAGCAGATCCGGGACAGAGTACGAGCAGTACTTC.